This T cell receptor beta chain originates from a study of T cell repertoires in cytomegalovirus infection. Study-level information: Recently identified HLA-C-restricted and well-studied HLA-B-restricted CMV epitopes were used. CMV infection together with matching HLA type was indicated by public TCR beta signatures.

Trimming at V came to 4 bases and at J to 7 bases, leaving 12 bases not matched to a gene. The CDR3 loop spans 17 amino acids. Looked up from germline, CDR1 is SEHNR and CDR2 is FQNEAQ (reference sequence). TCRdb itself ran the reads through MiXCR, one entry per CDR3 protein. This repertoire shows about 920,000 distinct CDR3 sequences, 31% found once; its top ten account for around an eighth. Study conclusions and caveats: Public TCR beta family frequency separated CMV-and-HLA carriers, including in an independent cohort.

This clonotype was seen many times. Its specificity is unknown. This specimen consisted of cultured CD8+ T cells from PBMCs, obtained from culture after CMV antigen stimulation. This rearrangement joins TRBV7-9 to TRBJ2-1, with TRBD2 matching over 11 bases. This TCR was recovered from a human donor in good health (CMV status not recorded). Some clones in this sample may be carry-over from other donors' samples. CDR3 bases: TGTGCCAGCAGCTCCAGGACTAGCGGGTCCTCCGGGAATGAGCAGTTCTTC. It is translated as CASSSRTSGSSGNEQFF. Drawing the rest from reference TRBV7-9 and TRBJ2-1, the complete variable domain is DTGVSQNPRHKITKRGQNVTFRCDPISEHNRLYWYRQTLGQGPEFLTYFQNEAQLEKSRLLSDRFSAERPKGSFSTLEIQRTEQGDSAMYLCASSSRTSGSSGNEQFFGPGTRLTVL.